A single sample gave rise to the 29 T cell receptor beta chains below, sequenced in a study of blood T cell repertoires in COVID-19. Method: immunoSEQ multiplex PCR; TCRdb's copy keeps in-frame clones and lacks some. The top ten hold 1.5% to 2% of the sample, which has 100,000 or so clones, around 85% seen once. Material: peripheral blood. These TCRs come from a woman aged 70 to 79 with active or convalescent COVID-19.

This rearrangement joins TRBV7-9 to TRBJ2-6; TRBD1 matches 7 bases. Looked up from germline, CDR1 is SEHNR and CDR2 is FQNEAQ (reference sequence). The CDR3 spans 16 residues. Trimming at V came to 5 bases and at J to 3 bases, leaving 7 bases not matched to a gene. The CDR3 region is CASSPTQGDGANVLTF. The DNA of the CDR3 is TGTGCCAGCAGCCCCACCCAGGGGGATGGGGCCAACGTCCTGACTTTC.

The rearrangement joins TRBV19 to TRBJ1-5; possibly TRBD1 for D (6 bases). Deletions cut 6 bases from V and 6 bases from J, with 18 bases between. From germline, CDR1 is LNHDA and CDR2 SQIVND (reference sequence). The CDR3 contains 15 residues. CDR3 residues: CASRAGTLEFQPQHF. The CDR3 coding sequence is TGTGCCAGTAGAGCCGGGACACTGGAATTTCAGCCCCAGCATTTT.

The CDR3 coding sequence is TGTGCCAGCAGTTTAAGACAGATGAACACTGAAGCTTTCTTT. It yields the protein CASSLRQMNTEAFF. The gene calls are TRBV28 and TRBJ1-1; the D gene is possibly TRBD1 (5 bases). The CDR3 consists of 14 residues. CDR1 is MDHEN, CDR2 SYDVKM, per germline. V was trimmed by 2 bases and J by 0 bases, leaving 7 bases between them.

The chain joins TRBV5-1 to TRBJ1-4; D uncertain. The V gene's germline CDR1 is SGHRS and CDR2 YFSETQ. CDR3 length: 18 amino acids. Trimming took 0 bases from V and 0 from J, leaving 15 bases between them. CDR3 coding DNA: TGCGCCAGCAGCTTGGCCGGGGTTGATTCCGCAACTAATGAAAAACTGTTTTTT. Translating gives CASSLAGVDSATNEKLFF.

This clone was observed a few times. This chain connects TRBV9 to TRBJ1-1; D is unresolved. Germline CDR1 SGDLS, CDR2 YYNGEE. V dropped 3 bases and J dropped 10 bases, with 13 bases sitting between them. The CDR3 has 12 amino acids. CDR3 DNA: TGTGCCAGCAGCGGAGACGGGAGTCGAGCTTTCTTT. As protein: CASSGDGSRAFF.

The J gene is TRBJ1-4, the V gene TRBV18; D not certain. CDR3 length: 13 residues. Germline-derived CDR1 and CDR2 are KGHSH and LQKENI. Trimming took off 3 bases at V and 2 bases at J, with 4 bases between the two ends. CDR3 sequence (DNA): TGTGCCAGCTCACCTAGCACTAATGAAAAACTGTTTTTT. Residues: CASSPSTNEKLFF.

The gene calls are TRBV9 and TRBJ2-1, with 15 nucleotides matching TRBD2. The length of the CDR3 is 17 residues. The V gene's germline CDR1 is SGDLS and CDR2 YYNGEE. J was trimmed by 4 bases and V by 0 bases; bases with no gene match: 2. The CDR3 protein is CASSVAGTSGGYNEQFF. CDR3 DNA: TGTGCCAGCAGCGTAGCCGGGACTAGCGGGGGGTACAATGAGCAGTTCTTC. Based on the CDR3 plus reference TRBV9 and TRBJ2-1, the full variable domain is DSGVTQTPKHLITATGQRVTLRCSPRSGDLSVYWYQQSLDQGLQFLIQYYNGEERAKGNILERFSAQQFPDLHSELNLSSLELGDSALYFCASSVAGTSGGYNEQFFGPGTRLTVL.

The rearrangement links TRBV11-2 to TRBJ2-3, with D possibly being TRBD2 (5 bases). Germline assignment: CDR1 SGHAT and CDR2 FQNNGV. V was cut by 3 bases and J by 3 bases, with 13 bases left in between. The CDR3 is made up of 15 amino acids. The CDR3 DNA reads TGTGCCAGCAGCTTTCTAGCACAGAGGACAGATACGCAGTATTTT. Protein: CASSFLAQRTDTQYF. Combining the CDR3 with reference TRBV11-2 and TRBJ2-3 gives the whole variable domain EAGVAQSPRYKIIEKRQSVAFWCNPISGHATLYWYQQILGQGPKLLIQFQNNGVVDDSQLPKDRFSAERLKGVDSTLKIQPAKLEDSAVYLCASSFLAQRTDTQYFGPGTRLTVL.

This chain connects TRBV6-2 or TRBV6-3 to TRBJ2-1; unclear D gene. V was pared by 2 bases and J by 2 bases, with 16 bases between. CDR3 length equals 17 residues. Germline V lookup: CDR1 MNHEY, CDR2 SVGEGT. The CDR3 DNA follows: TGTGCCAGCAGTTACGAGATTGGAACAGTTACCTACAATGAGCAGTTCTTC. It translates to CASSYEIGTVTYNEQFF.

The chain joins TRBV7-2 to TRBJ1-1; 7 nucleotides line up with TRBD1. Germline CDR1 is SGHTA and CDR2 is FQGNSA. CDR3 size: 15 residues. The V and J ends lost 7 bases and 4 bases, in that order; junction bases with no gene match: 12. The CDR3 DNA reads TGTGCCAGCACGGGCAGGGGGGTGGACAGCACTGAAGCTTTCTTT. Translated, it gives CASTGRGVDSTEAFF.

The chain carries TRBV18 and TRBJ1-3; TRBD1 might be the D (6 bases). CDR1 KGHSH and CDR2 LQKENI come from the germline V gene. This CDR3 is built from 15 residues. V gave up 6 bases and J gave up 0 bases, with 12 bases separating them. The CDR3: CASSRDTISGNTIYF. Here the CDR3 DNA reads TGTGCCAGCTCCCGGGACACTATCTCTGGAAACACCATATATTTT.

The genes are TRBV4-1 and TRBJ1-1; D is possibly TRBD1 (6 bases). The V end lost 3 bases, the J end lost 0 bases, and 14 bases lay between the germline ends. Germline CDR1 MGHRA, CDR2 YSYEKL. This CDR3 comprises 16 residues. CDR3 protein: CASSQVAQGLNTEAFF. The DNA for the CDR3 is TGCGCCAGCAGCCAGGTAGCACAGGGCCTGAACACTGAAGCTTTCTTT.

The chain carries TRBV4-3 and TRBJ1-6; weak D call: TRBD1 (6 bases). Germline V gene lookup returns CDR1 LGHNA and CDR2 YSLEER. The CDR3 spans 17 residues. V was pared by 0 bases and J by 10 bases, with 19 bases between. The CDR3 DNA is TGCGCCAGCAGCCAAGATGCGGGGGCAGGGAGAGAGTCACCCCTCCACTTT. Protein: CASSQDAGAGRESPLHF.

The chain combines TRBV4-1 with TRBJ2-7; tentatively, D is TRBD1 (6 bases). The CDR3 sequence is 16 residues long. Germline V lookup: CDR1 MGHRA, CDR2 YSYEKL. The V end lost 3 bases, the J end lost 0 bases, and 15 bases lay between the germline ends. The DNA of the CDR3 is TGCGCCAGCAGCCAGGAGACAGGACCATTCTCCTACGAGCAGTACTTC. Translated: CASSQETGPFSYEQYF.

The genes are TRBV10-3 and TRBJ2-7; D gene uncertain. Germline V gene lookup returns CDR1 ENHRY and CDR2 SYGVKD. V shed 10 bases and J shed 0 bases, with 13 bases lying between them. The CDR3 has 13 amino acids. The CDR3 is CATQNDNSYEQYF. CDR3 DNA sequence: TGTGCCACCCAAAATGACAACTCCTACGAGCAGTACTTC.

This clone was seen a single time. The V and J genes are TRBV2 and TRBJ1-5; TRBD1 matches at 7 bases. Germline CDR1 SNHLY, CDR2 FYNNEI. The CDR3 runs 16 residues. V dropped 6 bases and J dropped 2; count of bases not matched to a gene: 10. In DNA form, the CDR3 reads TGTGCCAGCAGCGAAAGACAGGGTCTCGGCAATCAGCCCCAGCATTTT. Residues: CASSERQGLGNQPQHF.

This sequence joins TRBV30 and TRBJ1-5; D is possibly TRBD1 (6 bases). V lost 3 bases to trimming and J lost 2 bases, with 14 bases between them. The CDR3 extends over 15 amino acids. The germline V gene encodes CDR1 GTSNPN and CDR2 SVGIG (reference sequence). CDR3 sequence reads: CAWRSRAGGNQPQHF. In nucleotides, the CDR3 is TGTGCCTGGAGATCCAGGGCAGGGGGCAATCAGCCCCAGCATTTT. The full variable domain, its missing parts supplied by reference TRBV30 and TRBJ1-5, is SQTIHQWPATLVQPVGSPLSLECTVEGTSNPNLYWYRQAAGRGLQLLFYSVGIGQISSEVPQNLSASRPQDRQFILSSKKLLLSDSGFYLCAWRSRAGGNQPQHFGDGTRLSIL.

This sequence joins TRBV7-9 and TRBJ2-1; tentatively, D is TRBD2 (6 bases). The CDR3 is 16 amino acids. CDR1 is SEHNR, CDR2 FQNEAQ, per germline (reference sequence). The V end lost 5 bases, the J end lost 9 bases, and 23 bases lay between the germline ends. CDR3 nucleotide sequence: TGTGCCAGCAGCCCGCCCGGGACTCCTATTTTCGCTGAGCAGTTCTTC. It specifies CASSPPGTPIFAEQFF.

The chain is built from TRBV11-3 and TRBJ2-1; the D gene is possibly TRBD2 (6 bases). Trimming left V 1 base short and J 5 bases short, with 9 bases between. The CDR3 runs 14 residues. CDR1 and CDR2 (germline): SGHNT, YENEEA. In DNA form, the CDR3 reads TGTGCCAGCAGCTTAGGACTAGTCAACAATGAGCAGTTCTTC. It translates to CASSLGLVNNEQFF.

CDR3 region: CASSLRRDTEAFF. In DNA, the CDR3 is TGTGCCAGCAGTTTACGCAGGGACACTGAAGCTTTCTTT. This chain links TRBV12-3 or TRBV12-4 with TRBJ1-1; D perhaps matches TRBD1 (5 bases). CDR3 length equals 13 residues. V was cut by 2 bases and J by 3 bases, with 7 bases left in between.

In this sample, this clone turned up once. V is TRBV5-4 and J is TRBJ2-2, with 10 bases identical to TRBD2. CDR3 length equals 16 residues. Germline V gene sequence: CDR1 SGHNT, CDR2 YYREEE (reference sequence). V shed 3 bases, J shed 5 bases, and the junction held 7 bases outside the gene matches. CDR3 protein: CASSSEMTSGTGELFF. In nucleotides, the CDR3 is TGTGCCAGCAGCTCCGAAATGACTAGCGGGACCGGGGAGCTGTTTTTT.

J is TRBJ2-3 and V is TRBV6-5; the match to TRBD2 covers 8 bases. The CDR3 sequence is 13 residues long. The germline V gene has CDR1 MNHEY and CDR2 SVGAGI. V trimming: 6 bases; J trimming: 5 bases; junction bases outside the gene matches: 4. The CDR3: CASSGRAVDTQYF. The CDR3, as DNA: TGTGCCAGCAGCGGGAGGGCCGTAGATACGCAGTATTTT.

The chain links TRBV5-1 to TRBJ1-2; a weak D match, TRBD1 (5 bases). The V gene lost 4 bases and the J gene lost 4 bases, with 14 bases spanning the gap. Germline CDR1 SGHRS, CDR2 YFSETQ. This CDR3 region has 14 residues. The CDR3 loop is CASSRETGPYGYTF. The CDR3 DNA sequence: TGCGCCAGCAGCAGGGAAACAGGTCCCTATGGCTACACCTTC.

The chain couples TRBV9 to TRBJ2-7; 7 bases match TRBD2. The V gene end was trimmed by 4 bases and the J gene end by 4 bases; junction bases not matched to a gene: 11. CDR3 length equals 15 residues. CDR1 SGDLS and CDR2 YYNGEE come from the germline V gene. For the CDR3, the DNA is TGTGCCAGCAGCCATACAGGTGGCGGGAGATACGAGCAGTACTTC. This gives the protein CASSHTGGGRYEQYF.

The J gene is TRBJ1-1, the V gene TRBV7-9, with D unclear. V was pared by 5 bases and J by 7 bases, with 11 bases between. The CDR3 is 12 residues long. CDR1 and CDR2 (germline): SEHNR, FQNEAQ (reference sequence). CDR3 protein: CASSVERSEAFF. CDR3 in DNA: TGTGCCAGCAGCGTCGAGAGGAGTGAAGCTTTCTTT. Based on the CDR3 plus reference TRBV7-9 and TRBJ1-1, the full variable domain is DTGVSQNPRHKITKRGQNVTFRCDPISEHNRLYWYRQTLGQGPEFLTYFQNEAQLEKSRLLSDRFSAERPKGSFSTLEIQRTEQGDSAMYLCASSVERSEAFFGQGTRLTVV.

V usage is TRBV28 and J usage is TRBJ1-2, with 8 bases aligning to TRBD1. The CDR3 loop spans 17 amino acids. CDR1 and CDR2 (germline): MDHEN, SYDVKM. V lost 2 bases to trimming and J lost 8 bases; unmatched junction nucleotides: 16. The CDR3, as DNA: TGTGCCAGCAGTTTACCCACAGGAACCGGGACAGGCAGGGGCTACACCTTC. Encoded protein: CASSLPTGTGTGRGYTF.

There are a few counts of this clone. The CDR3 loop reads CASSFAGLNNSPLHF. The CDR3, as DNA: TGTGCCAGCAGCTTCGCGGGACTGAATAATTCACCCCTCCACTTT. V is TRBV7-2 and J is TRBJ1-6, with D tentatively TRBD1 (5 bases). The germline V gene encodes CDR1 SGHTA and CDR2 FQGNSA. The CDR3 is made up of 15 amino acids. Trimming took off 3 bases at V and 5 bases at J, with 11 bases between the two ends.

The chain employs TRBV24-1 and TRBJ1-5; unclear D gene. Between the trimmed V and J ends, which lost 5 bases and 3 bases, there was a span of 13 bases. This CDR3 spans 15 amino acids. The V gene's germline CDR1 is KGHDR and CDR2 SFDVKD. This CDR3 is CATSAGRGANQPQHF. DNA for the CDR3: TGTGCCACCAGTGCCGGGCGGGGAGCCAATCAGCCCCAGCATTTT.

The chain recombines TRBV18 with TRBJ2-7, with D tentatively TRBD1 (5 bases). CDR3 length: 12 residues. From germline, CDR1 is KGHSH and CDR2 LQKENI. The V end lost 5 bases, the J end lost 2 bases, and 7 bases lay between the germline ends. The CDR3 here is CASSDRAYEQYF. Here the CDR3 DNA reads TGTGCCAGCTCAGACAGAGCCTACGAGCAGTACTTC.